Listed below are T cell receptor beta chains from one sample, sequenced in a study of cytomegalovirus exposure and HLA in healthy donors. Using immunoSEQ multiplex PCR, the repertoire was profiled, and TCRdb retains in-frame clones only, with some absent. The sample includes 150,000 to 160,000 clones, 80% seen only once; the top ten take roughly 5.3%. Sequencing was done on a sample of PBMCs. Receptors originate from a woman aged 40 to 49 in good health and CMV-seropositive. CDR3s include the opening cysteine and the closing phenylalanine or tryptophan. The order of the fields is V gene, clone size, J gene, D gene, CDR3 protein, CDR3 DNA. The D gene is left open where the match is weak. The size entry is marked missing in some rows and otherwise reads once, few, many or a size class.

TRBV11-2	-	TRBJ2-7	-	CASSLAGWNYEQYF	TGTGCCAGCAGCTTAGCGGGATGGAACTACGAGCAGTACTTC
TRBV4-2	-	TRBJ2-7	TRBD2	CASSQVVAGGSYEQYF	TGTGCCAGCAGCCAAGTGGTAGCGGGAGGGTCCTACGAGCAGTACTTC
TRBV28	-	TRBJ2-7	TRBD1	CATRTGVAYEQYF	TGTGCCACCCGGACAGGGGTAGCCTACGAGCAGTACTTC
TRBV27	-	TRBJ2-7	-	CASSLGGARYEQYF	TGTGCCAGCAGTTTAGGTGGAGCTCGATACGAGCAGTACTTC
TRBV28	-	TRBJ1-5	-	CASSLGRGRGGGSNQPQHF	TGTGCCAGCAGTTTAGGGCGGGGCCGAGGGGGGGGGAGCAATCAGCCCCAGCATTTT
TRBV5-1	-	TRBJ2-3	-	CASSSLATDTQYF	TGCGCCAGCAGCTCACTAGCCACAGATACGCAGTATTTT
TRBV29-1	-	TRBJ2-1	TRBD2	CSVEDGKTSGSNEQFF	TGCAGCGTTGAAGATGGTAAGACTAGCGGGAGCAATGAGCAGTTCTTC
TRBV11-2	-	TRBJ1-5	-	CASSSLGGVGGQPQHF	TGTGCCAGCAGCTCCTTGGGGGGGGTCGGGGGTCAGCCCCAGCATTTT
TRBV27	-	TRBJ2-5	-	CASSFPEPARETQYF	TGTGCCAGCAGTTTTCCTGAGCCCGCTAGGGAGACCCAGTACTTC
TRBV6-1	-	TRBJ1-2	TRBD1	CASSDRVYGYTF	TGTGCCAGCTCCGACAGGGTATATGGCTACACCTTC
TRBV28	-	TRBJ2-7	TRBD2	CASTSGAGTSGRFSYEQYF	TGTGCCAGCACATCGGGGGCCGGGACTAGCGGGAGGTTCTCCTACGAGCAGTACTTC
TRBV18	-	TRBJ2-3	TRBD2	CASSPTSGSGTDTQYF	TGTGCCAGCTCACCTACTAGCGGGAGTGGGACAGATACGCAGTATTTT
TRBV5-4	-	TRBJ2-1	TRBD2	CASSLGRASGYNEQFF	TGTGCCAGCAGCTTGGGCCGGGCTAGCGGGTACAATGAGCAGTTCTTC
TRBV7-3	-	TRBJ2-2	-	CASSSDLGGLFF	TGTGCCAGCAGCTCTGATCTCGGAGGGCTGTTTTTT
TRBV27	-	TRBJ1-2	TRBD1	CASSFGQGALGYTF	TGTGCCAGCAGTTTCGGTCAGGGGGCGCTTGGCTACACCTTC
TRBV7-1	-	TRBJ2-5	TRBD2	CASSPDVGCPGTSGRAGGETQYF	TGTGCCAGCAGCCCAGATGTTGGCTGCCCCGGGACTAGCGGGAGGGCAGGAGGGGAGACCCAGTACTTC
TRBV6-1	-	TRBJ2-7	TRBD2	CASKGLAISYEQYF	TGTGCCAGCAAGGGACTAGCGATCTCCTACGAGCAGTACTTC
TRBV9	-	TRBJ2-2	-	CASSVVSTGELFF	TGTGCCAGCAGCGTAGTGAGCACCGGGGAGCTGTTTTTT
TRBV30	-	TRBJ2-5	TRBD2	CAWNVLASGSQTQYF	TGTGCCTGGAATGTACTGGCTAGCGGGAGTCAGACCCAGTACTTC
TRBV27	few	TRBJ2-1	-	CASSLAGNEQFF	TGTGCCAGCAGTCTGGCGGGGAATGAGCAGTTCTTC
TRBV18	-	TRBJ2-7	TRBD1	CASSPGRGRNEQYF	TGTGCCAGCTCCCCAGGTAGGGGGCGGAACGAGCAGTACTTC
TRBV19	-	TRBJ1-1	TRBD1	CASSIRQGVNTEAFF	TGTGCCAGTAGTATAAGACAGGGGGTGAACACTGAAGCTTTCTTT
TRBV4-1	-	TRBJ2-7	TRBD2	CASSQASGGSYEQYF	TGCGCCAGCAGCCAAGCTTCGGGAGGGTCCTACGAGCAGTACTTC
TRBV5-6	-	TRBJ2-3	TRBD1	CASSLTGTGAGTDTQYF	TGTGCCAGCAGCTTGACCGGGACAGGGGCCGGCACAGATACGCAGTATTTT
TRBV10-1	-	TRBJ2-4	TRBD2	CASSESGGDIQYF	TGCGCCAGCAGTGAGTCGGGGGGGGACATTCAGTACTTC
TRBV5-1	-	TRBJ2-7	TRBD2	CASSRGGWLGRTYEQYF	TGCGCCAGCAGCCGCGGGGGATGGCTGGGGAGAACCTACGAGCAGTACTTC
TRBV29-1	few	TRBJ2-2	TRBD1	CSVRDSNTGELFF	TGCAGCGTTAGGGACAGCAACACCGGGGAGCTGTTTTTT
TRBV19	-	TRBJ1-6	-	CASSRTVYNSPLHF	TGTGCCAGTAGTCGGACAGTCTATAATTCACCCCTCCACTTT
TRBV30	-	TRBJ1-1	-	CAWSKDRNTEAFF	TGTGCCTGGAGTAAAGACAGGAACACTGAAGCTTTCTTT
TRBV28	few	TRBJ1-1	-	CASGLEAFF	TGTGCCAGCGGACTTGAAGCTTTCTTT
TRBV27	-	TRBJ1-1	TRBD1	CASSSGTGWYEAFF	TGTGCCAGCAGTTCCGGGACAGGGTGGTATGAAGCTTTCTTT
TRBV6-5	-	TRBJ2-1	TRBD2	CASSYGGRNGEQFF	TGTGCCAGCAGTTATGGCGGGAGAAACGGTGAGCAGTTCTTC
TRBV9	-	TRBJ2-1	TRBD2	CASSALFLPGLAGSNSYNEQFF	TGTGCCAGCAGCGCCCTTTTCCTACCGGGACTAGCGGGAAGTAACTCCTACAATGAGCAGTTCTTC
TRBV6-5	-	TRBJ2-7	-	CASSPRDTSYEQYF	TGTGCCAGCAGTCCCCGGGACACTTCCTACGAGCAGTACTTC
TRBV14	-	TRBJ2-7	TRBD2	CASSQWLAGRSYEQYF	TGTGCCAGCAGCCAATGGCTAGCGGGAAGGTCCTACGAGCAGTACTTC
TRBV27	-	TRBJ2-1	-	CATSPPTEVSSYNEQFF	TGTGCCACCTCCCCCCCAACGGAGGTCAGCTCCTACAATGAGCAGTTCTTC
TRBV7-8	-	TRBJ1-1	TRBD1	CASSLPADRGAFF	TGTGCCAGCAGCTTACCCGCAGACAGGGGGGCTTTCTTT
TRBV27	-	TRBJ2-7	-	CASSSMGPYEQYF	TGTGCCAGCAGCTCCATGGGGCCCTACGAGCAGTACTTC
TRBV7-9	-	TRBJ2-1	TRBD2	CASSSKTSGANNEQFF	TGTGCCAGCAGCTCCAAGACTAGCGGAGCCAACAATGAGCAGTTCTTC
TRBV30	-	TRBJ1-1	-	CAWSVQGGNTEAFF	TGTGCCTGGAGTGTACAGGGTGGGAACACTGAAGCTTTCTTT
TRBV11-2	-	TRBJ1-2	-	CASSLGPGGYTF	TGTGCCAGCAGCTTAGGTCCGGGTGGCTACACCTTC
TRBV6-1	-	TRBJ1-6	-	CASSEVGYNSPLHF	TGTGCCAGCAGTGAAGTCGGTTATAATTCACCCCTCCACTTT
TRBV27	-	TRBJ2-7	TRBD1	CASRPPLPGQGSYEQYF	TGTGCCAGCCGTCCACCACTCCCGGGACAGGGGTCCTACGAGCAGTACTTC
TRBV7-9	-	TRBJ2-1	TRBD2	CASSPGLAHEQFF	TGTGCCAGCAGCCCGGGACTAGCTCATGAGCAGTTCTTC
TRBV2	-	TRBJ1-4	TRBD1	CASSLQGVREKLFF	TGTGCCAGCAGTTTACAGGGGGTGAGGGAAAAACTGTTTTTT
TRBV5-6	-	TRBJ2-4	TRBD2	CASRGGGNIQYF	TGTGCCAGCAGGGGCGGGGGGAACATTCAGTACTTC
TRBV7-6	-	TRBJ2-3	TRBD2	CASSPLDDGLAGSTDTQYF	TGTGCCAGCAGCCCCTTGGATGACGGACTAGCGGGATCCACAGATACGCAGTATTTT
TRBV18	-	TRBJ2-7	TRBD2	CASSRTSGRDGEQYF	TGTGCCAGCTCCCGGACTAGCGGGAGGGATGGCGAGCAGTACTTC
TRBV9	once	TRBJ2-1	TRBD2	CASSVPGTSGIRTTANEQFF	TGTGCCAGCAGCGTACCCGGGACTAGCGGGATCCGAACTACCGCCAATGAGCAGTTCTTC
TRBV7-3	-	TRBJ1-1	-	CASSHGDTEAFF	TGTGCCAGCAGCCACGGGGACACTGAAGCTTTCTTT
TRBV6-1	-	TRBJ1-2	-	CASSEGPGYGYTF	TGTGCCAGCAGTGAAGGGCCAGGCTATGGCTACACCTTC
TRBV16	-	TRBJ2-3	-	CASSHEARGTDTQYF	TGTGCCAGCAGCCATGAAGCTAGAGGCACAGATACGCAGTATTTT
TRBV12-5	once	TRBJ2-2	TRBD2	CASGWTSGQLGGELFF	TGTGCTAGTGGTTGGACTAGCGGCCAACTTGGCGGGGAGCTGTTTTTT
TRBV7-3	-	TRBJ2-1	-	CASSLGLDYEQFF	TGTGCCAGCAGCTTAGGTTTAGACTATGAGCAGTTCTTC
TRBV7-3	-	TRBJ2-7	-	CASSFGKSYEQYF	TGTGCCAGCAGCTTCGGGAAGTCCTACGAGCAGTACTTC
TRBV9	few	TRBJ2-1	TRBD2	CASSPSGGVYNEQFF	TGTGCCAGCAGCCCATCGGGAGGAGTATACAATGAGCAGTTCTTC
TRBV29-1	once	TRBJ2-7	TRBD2	CSDEALAGGPNYEQYF	TGCAGCGACGAGGCTTTAGCGGGAGGGCCTAACTACGAGCAGTACTTC
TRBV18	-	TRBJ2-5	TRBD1	CASSPRQGQETQYF	TGTGCCAGCTCACCACGACAGGGGCAAGAGACCCAGTACTTC
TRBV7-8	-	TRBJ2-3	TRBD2	CASSPAQRETDTQYF	TGTGCCAGCAGCCCCGCCCAGCGGGAAACAGATACGCAGTATTTT